A selection of T cell receptor beta chains follows, all from one sample in a study of PD-L1 blockade in urothelial cancer. Assay: immunoSEQ multiplex PCR; the TCRdb copy retains only in-frame clones and omits some. This table has 30,000 to 40,000 clones, about four fifths appearing once. Sample: PBMCs, taken around atezolizumab (anti-PD-L1) treatment. The receptors were sampled from a man aged 55 to 70 with urothelial cancer. Both conserved end residues are part of each CDR3. A D gene is named only where the DNA matches it firmly. Only part of the rows carry a size: once, few, many, or a class if the clone is expanded.

abundance,v_gene,j_gene,d_gene,CDR3nt,CDR3aa
NA,TRBV15,TRBJ1-2,TRBD1,TGTGCCACCCAAAGGGCAGGGGGTTATGGCTACACCTTC,CATQRAGGYGYTF
NA,TRBV30,TRBJ1-1,TRBD1,TGTGCCTGGAATGAGGGGGCTAACACTGAAGCTTTCTTT,CAWNEGANTEAFF
NA,TRBV18,TRBJ1-2,TRBD1,TGTGCCAGCTCACCACCGTCCCGGGACAGGGGAAGGGGCTACACCTTC,CASSPPSRDRGRGYTF
NA,TRBV28,TRBJ1-3,NA,TGTGCCAGCAGTTTGAGAGCCTCTGGAAACACCATATATTTT,CASSLRASGNTIYF
NA,TRBV30,TRBJ2-5,TRBD2,TGTGCCTGGAGCCTCACTAGCGCAGAGACCCAGTACTTC,CAWSLTSAETQYF
NA,TRBV5-1,TRBJ2-7,TRBD1,TGCGCCAACCAGGGGACAGGGTCCTACGAGCAGTACTTC,CANQGTGSYEQYF
NA,TRBV7-2,TRBJ2-7,NA,TGTGCCAGCAGCTTAAGGGGGTCGGACGAGCAGTACTTC,CASSLRGSDEQYF
NA,TRBV19,TRBJ2-1,TRBD2,TGTGCCAGTACCCCGACCGGGACTAGCGGTTACAATGAGCAGTTCTTC,CASTPTGTSGYNEQFF
NA,TRBV5-6,TRBJ2-7,NA,TGTGCCAGCAGCTTGTATAGCTCCTACGAGCAGTACTTC,CASSLYSSYEQYF
NA,TRBV19,TRBJ2-2,NA,TGTGCCAGTAGTATAGACAGCACCGGGGAGCTGTTTTTT,CASSIDSTGELFF
NA,TRBV19,TRBJ1-4,TRBD1,TGTGCCAGTAGTATGAGGCTGGCAGGGGGTGAAAAACTGTTTTTT,CASSMRLAGGEKLFF
NA,TRBV20-1,TRBJ1-4,NA,TGCAGTGAACGAATCGGGGAAAAACTGTTTTTT,CSERIGEKLFF
NA,TRBV19,TRBJ1-1,NA,TGTGCCAGTAGTATAGGGGAGGGGAACACTGAAGCTTTCTTT,CASSIGEGNTEAFF
NA,TRBV21-1,TRBJ2-7,NA,TGTGCCAGCCCGGGACACCTAACCTACGAGCAGTACTTC,CASPGHLTYEQYF
NA,TRBV7-3,TRBJ1-4,TRBD1,TGTGCCAGCAGCTTAACGGGGACAGGGGGCGAAAAACTGTTTTTT,CASSLTGTGGEKLFF
NA,TRBV6-6,TRBJ2-1,NA,TGTGCCAGCAGCCCCGACAGGTACAATGAGCAGTTCTTC,CASSPDRYNEQFF
NA,TRBV7-3,TRBJ2-2,NA,TGTGCCAGCAGCCCACGTGTAGGAGCGAACACCGGGGAGCTGTTTTTT,CASSPRVGANTGELFF
NA,TRBV6-6,TRBJ2-2,TRBD1,TGTGCCAGCACCCCCGAAGGGGGCGGTTACACCGGGGAGCTGTTTTTT,CASTPEGGGYTGELFF
NA,TRBV9,TRBJ2-5,TRBD2,TGTGCCAGCAGCCCAACTAGCGGGGGGGAAGGGGAGACCCAGTACTTC,CASSPTSGGEGETQYF
NA,TRBV5-4,TRBJ1-1,TRBD1,TGTGCCAGCAGCTTTCCCGGACAGGGGAACACTGAAGCTTTCTTT,CASSFPGQGNTEAFF
NA,TRBV28,TRBJ2-7,TRBD1,TGTGCCAGCAGTCAATATCCGGGACAGGGTAACTACGAGCAGTACTTC,CASSQYPGQGNYEQYF
NA,TRBV30,TRBJ1-6,NA,TGTGCCTGGAGTGGAGGGGGTGAGGTCCACTTT,CAWSGGGEVHF
NA,TRBV10-3,TRBJ2-7,TRBD1,TGTGCCATCAGTGAGTTCTGGGGGACAGCTCACTACGAGCAGTACTTC,CAISEFWGTAHYEQYF
NA,TRBV7-9,TRBJ2-7,NA,TGTGCCAGCAGCCCCCCGGGGTTAGGAGACTACGAGCAGTACTTC,CASSPPGLGDYEQYF
few,TRBV18,TRBJ2-5,TRBD1,TGTGCCAGCTCACCAGGGATCGACAGGGGGCCAGAGACCCAGTACTTC,CASSPGIDRGPETQYF
NA,TRBV6-5,TRBJ2-3,NA,TGTGCCAGCAGGAGGGGGAATACGCAGTATTTT,CASRRGNTQYF
few,TRBV11-2,TRBJ2-5,NA,TGTGCCAGCAGCTTAGATCGAGAGACCCAGTACTTC,CASSLDRETQYF
NA,TRBV5-4,TRBJ2-7,TRBD2,TGTGCCAGCAGCGAAGGGACTAGCGGAAACGAGCAGTACTTC,CASSEGTSGNEQYF
NA,TRBV29-1,TRBJ2-1,TRBD1,TGCAGCGTTGAAGATCGGCAGGGGGTCTATGAGCAGTTCTTC,CSVEDRQGVYEQFF
NA,TRBV10-3,TRBJ2-1,TRBD2,TGTGCCATCAGTGAGTCTTCCGGGGGGGTGGGCGATGAGCAGTTCTTC,CAISESSGGVGDEQFF
once,TRBV7-2,TRBJ1-2,NA,TGTGCCAGCAGCCGACCGAAGGGGGAACTTAACTATGGCTACACCTTC,CASSRPKGELNYGYTF
NA,TRBV6-5,TRBJ2-5,TRBD2,TGTGCCAGCAGTTCTCGGGGGGGGGAAGCGGAGACCCAGTACTTC,CASSSRGGEAETQYF
NA,TRBV10-1,TRBJ1-1,NA,TGCGCCAGCAGTGAAATTTGTAGGACCCGGACTTTT,CASSEICRTRTF
NA,TRBV7-9,TRBJ1-1,NA,TGTGCCAGCAGCTCCCCTGTCCGGGAGGGGAACACTGAAGCTTTCTTT,CASSSPVREGNTEAFF
NA,TRBV5-5,TRBJ2-7,TRBD1,TGTGCCAGCAGCTTCACGGGACAGGGGGGCGAGCAGTACTTC,CASSFTGQGGEQYF
NA,TRBV2,TRBJ1-1,TRBD1,TGTGCCAGCAGGGGCGGGACAGGGTTCACTGAAGCTTTCTTT,CASRGGTGFTEAFF
NA,TRBV19,TRBJ2-5,NA,TGTGCCAGTAGCCTTGGCCAGGGGGAGACCCAGTACTTC,CASSLGQGETQYF
NA,TRBV11-2,TRBJ2-5,TRBD2,TGTGCCAGCAGCTCACCACGACTAGCGGAGACCCAGTACTTC,CASSSPRLAETQYF
NA,TRBV7-2,TRBJ2-5,NA,TGTGCCAGCAGCTTAAGGTCGAAAGGGGCCACAGAGACCCAGTACTTC,CASSLRSKGATETQYF
NA,TRBV15,TRBJ1-6,TRBD1,TGTGCCACCAGCAGAGATGGGACAGGGGATTCACCCCTCCACTTT,CATSRDGTGDSPLHF
NA,TRBV28,TRBJ1-2,TRBD1,TGTGCCAGCAGTTTCTCCGGGACAGACCTCTATGGCTACACCTTC,CASSFSGTDLYGYTF
NA,TRBV18,TRBJ2-3,TRBD2,TGTGCCAGCTCACCGGGACTAGCAGATACGCAGTATTTT,CASSPGLADTQYF
NA,TRBV4-2,TRBJ2-3,NA,TGTGCCAGCAGCCAAGCGGGGGCCAGCGGGGGCACAGATACGCAGTATTTT,CASSQAGASGGTDTQYF
NA,TRBV7-8,TRBJ1-6,NA,TGTGCCAGCAGCTTATTTCTCGGCCCTCGAGGCCCTAATTCACCCCTCCACTTT,CASSLFLGPRGPNSPLHF
NA,TRBV6-1,TRBJ1-5,TRBD1,TGTGCCAGCAGCCCCGGACAGGGTCAGCCCCAGCATTTT,CASSPGQGQPQHF
NA,TRBV7-9,TRBJ1-1,NA,TGTGCCAGCAGCTTAGCCTGGGCATCGAACACTGAAGCTTTCTTT,CASSLAWASNTEAFF